These 21 T cell receptor beta chains were sequenced from one sample in a study of cytomegalovirus exposure and HLA in healthy donors. The PCR ran on 60 Vbeta and 13 Jbeta primers. TCRdb keeps only in-frame clones here, not all; method: immunoSEQ multiplex PCR. The sample holds about 130,000 clones, about three quarters seen once. The source material was PBMCs. Receptors originate from a male donor in good health and CMV-seronegative.

The CDR3 bases are TGCAGCGTTGTAAGGAGCTCCTACGAGCAGTACTTC. It encodes CSVVRSSYEQYF. The V gene is TRBV29-1, the J gene TRBJ2-7, with no clear D. V was cut by 4 bases and J by 0 bases, with 7 bases left in between. Germline V gene data show CDR1 as SQVTM and CDR2 as ANQGSEA. This CDR3 is built from 12 residues.

The V gene is TRBV5-1, the J gene TRBJ2-7; 13 nucleotides align to TRBD2. CDR1 SGHRS and CDR2 YFSETQ come from the germline V gene. This CDR3 is built from 16 residues. V was pared by 4 bases and J by 0 bases, with 4 bases of the junction left unmatched. CDR3: CASSRTSGRASYEQYF. CDR3 DNA sequence: TGCGCCAGCAGCCGTACTAGCGGGAGGGCCTCCTACGAGCAGTACTTC.

This chain connects TRBV5-6 to TRBJ2-7, with 13 bases lining up with TRBD2. CDR1 and CDR2 from the germline V gene are SGHDT and YYEEEE. V lost 3 bases to trimming and J lost 5 bases; unmatched junction nucleotides: 11. The CDR3 is 17 residues long. For the CDR3, the DNA is TGTGCCAGCAGCTCGACTAGCGGGAGGATCACGCCTAACGAGCAGTACTTC. Its protein product is CASSSTSGRITPNEQYF. The variable domain in full, completed from reference TRBV5-6 and TRBJ2-7, reads DAGVTQSPTHLIKTRGQQVTLRCSPKSGHDTVSWYQQALGQGPQFIFQYYEEEERQRGNFPDRFSGHQFPNYSSELNVNALLLGDSALYLCASSSTSGRITPNEQYFGPGTRLTVT.

The chain joins TRBV6-1 to TRBJ1-3; D not certain. Germline V gene data show CDR1 as MNHNS and CDR2 as SASEGT. V lost 7 bases, J lost 0 bases, and 10 bases lay in between. The CDR3 length is 14 residues. CDR3 sequence: CASTTRSSGNTIYF. The CDR3 DNA reads as TGTGCCAGCACCACGCGGAGCTCTGGAAACACCATATATTTT.

This clone was seen only a few times. The chain joins TRBV6-5 to TRBJ1-3, with 8 bases fitting TRBD1. Germline V gives CDR1 MNHEY, CDR2 SVGAGI. J lost 4 bases, V lost 6 bases, and 8 bases had no gene match. The CDR3 sequence is 15 residues long. CDR3 nucleotide sequence: TGTGCCAGCAGCCACGGCAGGGGGCAAGGAAACACCATATATTTT. Its translation is CASSHGRGQGNTIYF.

This clone was seen once. The chain links TRBV6-6 to TRBJ2-1; no firm D call. The CDR3 has 15 amino acids. Germline assignment: CDR1 MNHNY and CDR2 SVGAGI (reference sequence). Trimming pared 6 bases from V and 0 bases from J, leaving 12 bases between. CDR3 DNA sequence: TGTGCCAGCAGCCCCTCCCCTCGCTCCTACAATGAGCAGTTCTTC. Protein sequence: CASSPSPRSYNEQFF.

The chain is built from TRBV7-3 and TRBJ2-3; TRBD2 aligns across 11 bases. This CDR3 contains 17 residues. Germline CDR1 reads SGHTA; CDR2 reads FQGTGA. V lost 5 bases to trimming and J lost 2 bases; unmatched junction nucleotides: 9. The CDR3 region has the DNA TGTGCCAGCAGCCCAAAGACTAGCGGGAAAACCACAGATACGCAGTATTTT. Translation: CASSPKTSGKTTDTQYF.

The gene calls are TRBV29-1 and TRBJ1-2; D remains ambiguous. Germline V gives CDR1 SQVTM, CDR2 ANQGSEA. V lost 7 bases and J lost 4, with 13 bases in between. The CDR3 runs 12 residues. Here the CDR3 reads CSAHEGVYGYTF. The CDR3 DNA sequence: TGCAGCGCCCACGAGGGTGTCTATGGCTACACCTTC.

This clone was counted only a few times. The chain combines TRBV4-3 with TRBJ2-7; 11 bases agree with TRBD1. This CDR3 is built from 14 residues. Germline V gene lookup returns CDR1 LGHNA and CDR2 YSLEER. The V and J ends lost 4 bases and 2 bases, in that order; junction bases with no gene match: 1. The CDR3 bases are TGCGCCAGCAGCCCGGGACAGGGGGCCTACGAGCAGTACTTC. This gives the protein CASSPGQGAYEQYF.

The genes are TRBV11-1 and TRBJ2-6; D is undetermined. V lost 1 base and J 0 bases, leaving 10 bases between the germline ends. The CDR3 covers 17 residues. In germline, CDR1 is SGHAT, CDR2 FQDESV (reference sequence). CDR3 DNA: TGTGCCAGCAGCTTAGAGATCCCCGGCTCTGGGGCCAACGTCCTGACTTTC. Translating it yields CASSLEIPGSGANVLTF.

A single count supports this clone. This rearrangement joins TRBV9 to TRBJ2-5; D is possibly TRBD2 (7 bases). Germline V lookup: CDR1 SGDLS, CDR2 YYNGEE. V lost 2 bases to trimming and J lost 4 bases, with 15 bases between them. The length of the CDR3 is 15 residues. CDR3 nucleotides: TGTGCCAGCAGCGTTACTAGGGGGGGGCCAGAGACCCAGTACTTC. It yields the protein CASSVTRGGPETQYF.

The chain employs TRBV7-3 and TRBJ2-5, with TRBD1 matching over 8 bases. The V segment lost 1 base and the J segment 1 base; nucleotides outside the gene matches: 5. This CDR3 is 16 amino acids long. Germline CDR1 SGHTA, CDR2 FQGTGA. CDR3 loop: CASSLIGTGSQETQYF. DNA for the CDR3: TGTGCCAGCAGCTTAATTGGGACAGGATCCCAAGAGACCCAGTACTTC.

The chain carries TRBV19 and TRBJ2-2; 8 nucleotides agree with TRBD1. Trimming took 7 bases from V and 6 from J; bases not matched to a gene: 13. The germline gives CDR1 LNHDA, CDR2 SQIVND (reference sequence). CDR3 length equals 16 residues. DNA of the CDR3: TGTGCCAGTAATCGATTGGACAGGGTGGTTGCCGGGGAGCTGTTTTTT. It translates to CASNRLDRVVAGELFF.

The chain combines TRBV5-4 with TRBJ1-2, with 8 bases identical to TRBD1. Trimming took 5 bases from V and 4 from J; bases not matched to a gene: 7. Germline-derived CDR1 and CDR2 are SGHNT and YYREEE (reference sequence). This CDR3 region has 14 residues. CDR3 sequence: CASSQKQGVYGYTF. The DNA for the CDR3 is TGTGCCAGCAGTCAGAAACAGGGGGTCTATGGCTACACCTTC.

The rearrangement links TRBV29-1 to TRBJ2-3; 8 bases agree with TRBD2. Trimming removed 7 bases from V and 3 bases from J; junction bases left unmatched: 9. This CDR3 spans 14 amino acids. The germline gives CDR1 SQVTM, CDR2 ANQGSEA. The CDR3 coding sequence is TGCAGCGGGATTATAGCGGGGCATACAGATACGCAGTATTTT. It encodes CSGIIAGHTDTQYF.

V is TRBV27 and J is TRBJ1-5, with 9 bases identical to TRBD1. Looked up from germline, CDR1 is MNHEY and CDR2 is SMNVEV (reference sequence). Losses at the gene ends were 6 bases for V and 7 bases for J; bases not matched to a gene: 10. The CDR3 totals 15 residues. CDR3 nucleotide sequence: TGTGCCAGCAGCCAAACGACAGGGGGGAACCAGCCCCAGCATTTT. This sequence encodes CASSQTTGGNQPQHF.

V usage is TRBV7-2 and J usage is TRBJ2-7; TRBD2 agrees at 7 bases. CDR1 is SGHTA and CDR2 is FQGNSA in the germline V gene. V gave up 2 bases and J gave up 1 base; unmatched junction bases: 5. The CDR3 covers 15 residues. The CDR3 region is CASSLTQGGSYEQYF. Here the CDR3 DNA reads TGTGCCAGCAGCTTAACCCAGGGAGGGTCCTACGAGCAGTACTTC.

This sequence joins TRBV7-9 and TRBJ2-7; D is perhaps TRBD2 (5 bases). Germline-derived CDR1 and CDR2 are SEHNR and FQNEAQ (reference sequence). This CDR3 comprises 14 residues. V was cut by 0 bases and J by 6 bases, with 12 bases left in between. The CDR3 reads CASSLAVGAFEQYF. The CDR3 region has the DNA TGTGCCAGCAGCTTAGCGGTGGGAGCGTTCGAGCAGTACTTC.

The chain employs TRBV27 and TRBJ1-6; 8 positions match TRBD1. Germline V gives CDR1 MNHEY, CDR2 SMNVEV (reference sequence). The junction had 8 bases not matched to a gene; V was cut back by 6 bases and J by 10 bases. The CDR3 loop spans 14 amino acids. The chain's CDR3 is CASRPGTGSSPLHF. CDR3 DNA sequence: TGTGCCAGCAGGCCCGGGACAGGAAGCTCACCCCTCCACTTT.

The chain is built from TRBV15 and TRBJ2-5; D is unclear. The end of the DNA fits TRBJ2-7 better, so the J call may be wrong. This CDR3 comprises 12 residues. The germline V gene has CDR1 LNHNV and CDR2 YYDKDF (reference sequence). The CDR3 DNA sequence: TGTGCCACCAGCAGAGACGGTTACGAGCAGTACTTC. Translation gives CATSRDGYEQYF.

This chain connects TRBV9 to TRBJ1-3; D is unresolved. Trimming shortened V by 0 bases and J by 6 bases, and 4 bases separated the two germline ends. Germline lookup yields CDR1 SGDLS and CDR2 YYNGEE. The CDR3 contains 12 residues. The CDR3 sequence: CASSVDLNTIYF. CDR3 DNA sequence: TGTGCCAGCAGCGTAGACTTAAACACCATATATTTT.